The present T cell receptor beta chain was sequenced within a study of cytomegalovirus exposure and HLA in healthy donors. The overall study: Unique TCRs from HLA-typed donors, 85 million to 100 million of them, were held in an early data release. Overall study results and limits: In a later analysis, compared with equally common non-associated chains, HLA-associated beta chains were more expanded.

Worth noting for this clone: Its antigen is not known.

Unrecorded immune exposures were likely, despite nominal health at sampling. Primers: 60 Vbeta forward and 13 Jbeta reverse. Original processing notes: Among the unique TCR beta chains that a later analysis counted, about 84 million in all, roughly 11 million were shared. This table comes from immunoSEQ multiplex PCR, and its TCRdb copy is limited to in-frame clones, with some not included. Clone size and the V and J calls come from that table; the DNA yielded D and trimming. The sample includes 100,000 to 150,000 clones, about 80% seen only once; the top ten take about 1.2%. The receptor was isolated from a girl under 10 years old in good health and CMV-seronegative. Sequenced: PBMCs.

The chain's CDR3 is CASSRSGGQPQHF. CDR3 DNA: TGTGCCAGTAGTCGCTCGGGGGGACAGCCCCAGCATTTT. The chain couples TRBV19 to TRBJ1-5, with a weak D call TRBD1 (5 bases). The V end lost 5 bases, the J end lost 7 bases, and 12 bases lay between the germline ends. From germline, CDR1 is LNHDA and CDR2 SQIVND (reference sequence). CDR3 length equals 13 residues.